This TCR beta chain was captured in a study of blood T cell repertoires in COVID-19. Turning to the study itself: From the United States, Italy and Spain came samples of acute and convalescent COVID-19.

How the authors handled the data: By means of reference gene primer amplification, nucleated cell counts were estimated. Repertoires were generated with immunoSEQ multiplex PCR, while TCRdb's copy carries only in-frame clones and drops some. That table gives V, J and clone size, and the DNA gave D and trimming. This table holds 150,000 to 200,000 clones, 80% to 85% found once. Trimming left V 2 bases short and J 2 bases short, with 10 bases between. The CDR3 is made up of 16 amino acids. Germline V gives CDR1 MNHEY, CDR2 SVGAGI. Seattle cases were enrolled at active infection and followed longitudinally.

The TCR comes from an older woman with COVID-19, enrolled during active disease. What was sequenced was peripheral blood. V gene TRBV6-5 combines with J gene TRBJ1-6; possibly TRBD1 for D (6 bases). DNA for the CDR3: TGTGCCAGCAGTTACCAGGGGAGCCCCTATAATTCACCCCTCCACTTT. Amino acid sequence: CASSYQGSPYNSPLHF.